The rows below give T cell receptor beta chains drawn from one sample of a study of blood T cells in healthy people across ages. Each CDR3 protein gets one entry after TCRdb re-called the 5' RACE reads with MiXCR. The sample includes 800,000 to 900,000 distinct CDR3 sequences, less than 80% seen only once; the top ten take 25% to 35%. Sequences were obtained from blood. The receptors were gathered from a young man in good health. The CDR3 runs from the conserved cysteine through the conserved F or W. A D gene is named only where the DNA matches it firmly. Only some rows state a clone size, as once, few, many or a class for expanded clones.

DNA: TGTGCCAGCAGCCGGGGACTAGCTACGGGAGATACGCAGTATTTT; CDR3: CASSRGLATGDTQYF; size: .; D: TRBD2; J: TRBJ2-3; V: TRBV7-3
DNA: TGCAGTGCCAGGGACAGCAAAGTAACCTACGAGCAGTACTTC; CDR3: CSARDSKVTYEQYF; size: few; D: TRBD1; J: TRBJ2-7; V: TRBV20-1
DNA: TGCAGCACGCTTCCCGGACTTCGGGACGAGCAGTACTTC; CDR3: CSTLPGLRDEQYF; size: .; D: .; J: TRBJ2-7; V: TRBV29-1
DNA: TGTGCCAGCAGCTTGACAGGGTCTGGCTACACCTTC; CDR3: CASSLTGSGYTF; size: few; D: TRBD1; J: TRBJ1-2; V: TRBV11-2
DNA: TGTGCCAGCAGCTTATTGTCCAACGGGGGGCGTGGCACCGGGGAGCTGTTTTTT; CDR3: CASSLLSNGGRGTGELFF; size: few; D: .; J: TRBJ2-2; V: TRBV7-3
DNA: TGTGCCAGCAGCTTTACCGCTGGTGAAAAACTGTTTTTT; CDR3: CASSFTAGEKLFF; size: .; D: .; J: TRBJ1-4; V: TRBV7-9
DNA: TGTGCCAGCACCCCGGGGATTACAGATACGCAGTATTTT; CDR3: CASTPGITDTQYF; size: few; D: .; J: TRBJ2-3; V: TRBV7-2
DNA: TGTGCCAGCAGCTCAACGAGACAGGGAGGGGACGAGCAGTACTTC; CDR3: CASSSTRQGGDEQYF; size: .; D: .; J: TRBJ2-7; V: TRBV7-2
DNA: TGTGCCAGCAGTTACAATGTGGATACGCAGTATTTT; CDR3: CASSYNVDTQYF; size: .; D: .; J: TRBJ2-3; V: TRBV6-2/TRBV6-3
DNA: TGTGCCAGCAGCTCCGGGGCAGGGAAAAACGATGAGCAGTTCTTC; CDR3: CASSSGAGKNDEQFF; size: once; D: .; J: TRBJ2-1; V: TRBV7-7
DNA: TGTGCCAGCAGCCCCCAAGGAGGAGTCCCCAATGAGCAGTTCTTC; CDR3: CASSPQGGVPNEQFF; size: once; D: .; J: TRBJ2-1; V: TRBV11-1
DNA: TGCGCCAGCAGCCAACGACCTTCAGGGGAAGAGACCCAGTACTTC; CDR3: CASSQRPSGEETQYF; size: .; D: .; J: TRBJ2-5; V: TRBV4-3
DNA: TGCAGTGCTAGGCCCCGTGGCGGACGCCGCACAGATACGCAGTATTTT; CDR3: CSARPRGGRRTDTQYF; size: once; D: .; J: TRBJ2-3; V: TRBV20-1
DNA: TGTGCCAGCAGTGTCTTGGGCCGAGCAACTAGCACAGATACGCAGTATTTT; CDR3: CASSVLGRATSTDTQYF; size: .; D: .; J: TRBJ2-3; V: TRBV25-1
DNA: TGTGCCTGGAGCGCCGGACTAGCGGAGTCAGATACGCAGTATTTT; CDR3: CAWSAGLAESDTQYF; size: few; D: TRBD2; J: TRBJ2-3; V: TRBV30
DNA: TGCGCCAGCAGCCGGACAGGGGGGACTGGGGCCAACGTCCTGACTTTC; CDR3: CASSRTGGTGANVLTF; size: .; D: TRBD1; J: TRBJ2-6; V: TRBV4-3
DNA: TGTGCCAGCAGTTTAGTCAGCGACGGGGGGACCCCTTACAATGAGCAGTTCTTC; CDR3: CASSLVSDGGTPYNEQFF; size: .; D: TRBD2; J: TRBJ2-1; V: TRBV12-3/TRBV12-4
DNA: TGCAGTGCGAGAGACGGGAAGACTAACTATGGCTACACCTTC; CDR3: CSARDGKTNYGYTF; size: .; D: .; J: TRBJ1-2; V: TRBV20-1
DNA: TGTGCCACCAGTGACGCGGGACAGAGATACACAGATACGCAGTATTTT; CDR3: CATSDAGQRYTDTQYF; size: .; D: .; J: TRBJ2-3; V: TRBV24-1
DNA: TGTGCCAGCAGCCCCTCCAACAGTGCCACAGATACGCAGTATTTT; CDR3: CASSPSNSATDTQYF; size: .; D: .; J: TRBJ2-3; V: TRBV6-5
DNA: TGTGCCAGCAGTGACAGGGATACCTGGGTAAAGGCTTTCTTT; CDR3: CASSDRDTWVKAFF; size: .; D: TRBD1; J: TRBJ1-1; V: TRBV6-6
DNA: TGTGCCAGCAGTTACGGACTAGCGGGGAAGAATGAGCAGTACTTC; CDR3: CASSYGLAGKNEQYF; size: .; D: TRBD2; J: TRBJ2-7; V: TRBV6-2/TRBV6-3
DNA: TGTGCCAGCACTCAGACAGGGCTGAACACTGAAGCTTTCTTT; CDR3: CASTQTGLNTEAFF; size: .; D: TRBD1; J: TRBJ1-1; V: TRBV6-5
DNA: TGTGCCAGCAGCGTAGTTGGGGGGGGCCAAGAGACCCAGTACTTC; CDR3: CASSVVGGGQETQYF; size: few; D: TRBD2; J: TRBJ2-5; V: TRBV9
DNA: TGCGCCAGCAGCCAAGATCCAGGTTATAGCAATCAGCCCCAGCATTTT; CDR3: CASSQDPGYSNQPQHF; size: .; D: .; J: TRBJ1-5; V: TRBV4-3
DNA: TGTGCCACCAGTGAGTCACAGGGGCACAACCAGTTCTTC; CDR3: CATSESQGHNQFF; size: .; D: TRBD1; J: TRBJ2-1; V: TRBV24-1
DNA: TGCAGTGCAAAGAGGAGGCAGCGGGGGGTCCAAGAGACCCAGTACTTC; CDR3: CSAKRRQRGVQETQYF; size: .; D: TRBD2; J: TRBJ2-5; V: TRBV20-1
DNA: TGCGCCAGCAGCCAGGGTCGCGGATACCTTGTGGAGCAGTACTTC; CDR3: CASSQGRGYLVEQYF; size: few; D: .; J: TRBJ2-7; V: TRBV4-3
DNA: TGTGCCAGCAGCTTAGTTAGCGGGGGATCCTACGAGCAGTACTTC; CDR3: CASSLVSGGSYEQYF; size: few; D: TRBD2; J: TRBJ2-7; V: TRBV13
DNA: TGCGCCAGCAGTTATGGGGGGGCCATAACTAATGAAAAACTGTTTTTT; CDR3: CASSYGGAITNEKLFF; size: many; D: .; J: TRBJ1-4; V: TRBV5-1
DNA: TGTGCCAGCAGCTTAGCCGGAACAGGGGAGTTCGGAAGCTATGGCTACACCTTC; CDR3: CASSLAGTGEFGSYGYTF; size: .; D: TRBD1; J: TRBJ1-2; V: TRBV7-9
DNA: TGTGCCACCGGACAGGGGGCCAGGGAAAAACTGTTTTTT; CDR3: CATGQGAREKLFF; size: .; D: TRBD1; J: TRBJ1-4; V: TRBV10-3
DNA: TGTGCCAGCAGTCGGACTGTCGGGTGCAATCAGCCCCAGCATTTT; CDR3: CASSRTVGCNQPQHF; size: .; D: .; J: TRBJ1-5; V: TRBV6-8
DNA: TGTGCCAGCAGCTTAGTAGGCAGGGGGGAGACCCTGTACTTC; CDR3: CASSLVGRGETLYF; size: .; D: .; J: TRBJ2-5; V: TRBV7-8
DNA: TGTGCCAGCAGTATGGACAGAAGGGTGGGGGATACGCAGTATTTT; CDR3: CASSMDRRVGDTQYF; size: .; D: .; J: TRBJ2-3; V: TRBV6-1
DNA: TGTGCCAGCAGAAACGGGCAGGGCAAACAAGAGACCCAGTACTTC; CDR3: CASRNGQGKQETQYF; size: .; D: .; J: TRBJ2-5; V: TRBV6-6
DNA: TGTGCCAGCAGTCCATTCCGGACAGGGGTCGTCACCTACGAGCAGTACTTC; CDR3: CASSPFRTGVVTYEQYF; size: .; D: TRBD1; J: TRBJ2-7; V: TRBV6-2/TRBV6-3
DNA: TGTGCCAGCAGCCAAGACGAAGGCGGGGGGTCCTACGAGCAGTACTTC; CDR3: CASSQDEGGGSYEQYF; size: .; D: TRBD2; J: TRBJ2-7; V: TRBV4-2
DNA: TGTGCCAGCAGTTCGGGCCTCCCCCGCGAGCAGTACTTC; CDR3: CASSSGLPREQYF; size: .; D: .; J: TRBJ2-7; V: TRBV27
DNA: TGTGCCACCAGTGACCCCCTGGGGTACGAGCAGTACTTC; CDR3: CATSDPLGYEQYF; size: .; D: .; J: TRBJ2-7; V: TRBV24-1
DNA: TGCAGCGCACCGGACAGGGAGAGGGCTTACAATGAGCAGTTCTTC; CDR3: CSAPDRERAYNEQFF; size: .; D: TRBD1; J: TRBJ2-1; V: TRBV20-1
DNA: TGTGCCAGCAGGGGCAGCCGTAACTATGGCTACACCTTC; CDR3: CASRGSRNYGYTF; size: .; D: .; J: TRBJ1-2; V: TRBV6-5
DNA: TGTGCCATCAGTGTCACTCAAGCAGGGGAAATGAACACTGAAGCTTTCTTT; CDR3: CAISVTQAGEMNTEAFF; size: few; D: .; J: TRBJ1-1; V: TRBV10-3
DNA: TGTGCCAGCAGCGCCTGGTGGGGGACCCTCCGCAATGAGCAGTTCTTC; CDR3: CASSAWWGTLRNEQFF; size: .; D: .; J: TRBJ2-1; V: TRBV9
DNA: TGTGCCACCAGCAGAGATCGGGAGGGGGCCAACGTCCTGACTTTC; CDR3: CATSRDREGANVLTF; size: few; D: .; J: TRBJ2-6; V: TRBV15
DNA: TGTGCCACCAGCAGAGGTGTCGAGATACCGATAGATGAGCAGTTCTTC; CDR3: CATSRGVEIPIDEQFF; size: .; D: .; J: TRBJ2-1; V: TRBV15
DNA: TGCGCCAGCAGCTTGGGCGATGAACTCTCTGGGGCCAACGTCCTGACTTTC; CDR3: CASSLGDELSGANVLTF; size: many; D: .; J: TRBJ2-6; V: TRBV5-1